The 16 T cell receptor beta chains reported below all come from one sample, sequenced in a study of human T cells and chemical hapten exposure. RNA extraction used unfractionated whole blood as the source of total RNA. TCRdb processed the 5' RACE reads anew with MiXCR; each CDR3 protein has one entry. This sample yields 110,000 or so distinct CDR3 sequences, of which approximately 20% are seen a single time; approximately 3% belongs to the top ten. Receptors were obtained from a human donor in good health.

A few counts support this clonotype. The chain has TRBV20-1 and TRBJ1-3; D not certain. The CDR3 spans 11 residues. V lost 4 bases to trimming and J lost 5 bases, with 6 bases between them. Germline CDR1 is DFQATT and CDR2 is SNEGSKA (reference sequence). For the CDR3, the DNA is TGCAGTGCTATTGTTCGAAACACCATATATTTT. Residues: CSAIVRNTIYF.

This clonotype was seen just once. The genes are TRBV6-2 or TRBV6-3 and TRBJ2-3; D tentatively reads TRBD1 or TRBD2 (7 bases each). The V end lost 2 bases, the J end lost 6 bases, and 15 bases lay between the germline ends. The CDR3 totals 15 residues. Germline V gene sequence: CDR1 MNHEY, CDR2 SVGEGT. Here the CDR3 reads CASSYLAVTGDTQYF. The CDR3, as DNA: TGTGCCAGCAGTTACCTAGCGGTGACAGGGGATACGCAGTATTTT.

This clonotype was counted between two and nine times. The chain links TRBV11-2 to TRBJ1-4; 9 nucleotides match TRBD1. The germline CDR1 and CDR2 sequences are SGHAT and FQNNGV. Unmatched junction bases numbered 9, after V lost 7 bases and J lost 6 bases. The CDR3 is 15 residues long. The CDR3 region is CASKSLRDRDEKLFF. CDR3 DNA sequence: TGTGCCAGCAAAAGCCTCCGGGACAGGGATGAAAAACTGTTTTTT.

The V and J genes are TRBV11-1 and TRBJ2-3; 7 nucleotides agree with TRBD2. Germline V CDR1 and CDR2: SGHAT, FQDESV (reference sequence). V was pared by 4 bases and J by 4 bases, with 11 bases of the junction left unmatched. There are 16 residues in the CDR3. CDR3 sequence (DNA): TGTGCCAGCAGCTACAGCCTGACTAGCCCCCCAGATACGCAGTATTTT. It yields the protein CASSYSLTSPPDTQYF.

The gene calls are TRBV13 and TRBJ1-3, with a weak D call TRBD1 (6 bases). V lost 5 bases and J 2 bases, leaving 19 bases between the germline ends. Germline V lookup: CDR1 PRHDT, CDR2 FYEKMQ (reference sequence). The CDR3 totals 17 residues. The CDR3 nucleotides read TGTGCCAGCAGCAGTCAGGGAGGGGGGTTCGCTGGAAACACCATATATTTT. As protein: CASSSQGGGFAGNTIYF.

The gene calls are TRBV20-1 and TRBJ1-1; D gene uncertain. CDR1 and CDR2 from the germline V gene are DFQATT and SNEGSKA (reference sequence). This CDR3 is built from 14 residues. V was trimmed by 1 base and J by 2 bases, leaving 11 bases between them. The CDR3 region is CSARVDGPNTEAFF. CDR3 bases: TGCAGTGCTAGAGTCGACGGGCCAAACACTGAAGCTTTCTTT.

This clonotype was detected only a few times. The chain employs TRBV5-6 and TRBJ1-4; D gene unclear. The germline gives CDR1 SGHDT, CDR2 YYEEEE. The CDR3 has 13 amino acids. V was cut by 1 base and J by 8 bases, with 9 bases left in between. The CDR3: CASSLLVAEKLFF. CDR3 in DNA: TGTGCCAGCAGCTTGTTGGTGGCCGAAAAACTGTTTTTT.

The chain has TRBV12-3 or TRBV12-4 and TRBJ2-3; D is unclear. Trimming took 5 bases from V and 0 from J, leaving 12 bases between them. The CDR3 extends over 15 amino acids. This chain's CDR3 is CASSTDGASTDTQYF. DNA for the CDR3: TGTGCCAGCAGTACAGACGGAGCTAGCACAGATACGCAGTATTTT.

This clonotype was observed at least ten times. The chain links TRBV24-1 to TRBJ2-7, with TRBD1 identical over 7 bases. This CDR3 contains 13 residues. The germline V gene has CDR1 KGHDR and CDR2 SFDVKD. V lost 9 bases and J lost 6; bases outside the gene matches: 10. The DNA of the CDR3 is TGTGCCACCTCGGTAACAGGGGCGGGCGAGCAGTACTTC. Residues: CATSVTGAGEQYF.

This clonotype was observed a few times. V is TRBV5-5 and J is TRBJ1-1; no clear D. The ends were cut back, 1 base at V and 11 bases at J, with 15 bases in the middle. This CDR3 contains 13 residues. Germline V gene data show CDR1 as SGHKS and CDR2 as YYEKEE (reference sequence). CDR3 in amino acids: CASSLSSRFSAFF. The CDR3 region has the DNA TGTGCCAGCAGCTTGAGCAGTAGATTTTCCGCTTTCTTT.

This clonotype was observed a few times. The genes are TRBV28 and TRBJ1-2, with D perhaps TRBD1 (5 bases). Looked up from germline, CDR1 is MDHEN and CDR2 is SYDVKM. This CDR3 region has 14 residues. V gave up 2 bases and J gave up 4 bases, with 11 bases separating them. As DNA, the CDR3 is TGTGCCAGCAGTTTAGGCAGGGCTCCCTATGGCTACACCTTC. The encoded protein is CASSLGRAPYGYTF.

This clonotype was recorded a few times. The rearrangement uses TRBV6-5 and TRBJ2-5, with 10 bases matching TRBD1. There are 15 residues in the CDR3. The germline gives CDR1 MNHEY, CDR2 SVGAGI. J lost 5 bases, V lost 6 bases, and 9 bases had no gene match. The CDR3: CASRKGQGRVETQYF. DNA for the CDR3: TGTGCCAGCAGGAAGGGACAGGGGAGGGTGGAGACCCAGTACTTC.

CDR3: CASSYSLSGNTEAFF. The CDR3 DNA reads as TGTGCCAGCAGTTACTCCCTCTCAGGGAACACTGAAGCTTTCTTT. The rearrangement uses TRBV6-5 and TRBJ1-1, with D unresolved. The CDR3 has 15 residues. Deletions cut 0 bases from V and 1 base from J, with 9 bases between. Looked up from germline, CDR1 is MNHEY and CDR2 is SVGAGI.

The chain joins TRBV7-9 to TRBJ2-1; TRBD2 matches 12 bases. The V and J ends lost 5 bases and 3 bases, in that order; junction bases with no gene match: 8. CDR3 length equals 17 residues. CDR1 SEHNR and CDR2 FQNEAQ come from the germline V gene (reference sequence). The CDR3 DNA follows: TGTGCCAGCAGCCCTTCTAGCGGGAGGGTGGTCTACAATGAGCAGTTCTTC. Protein: CASSPSSGRVVYNEQFF.

This CDR3 is CASSAQGPNTGELFF. DNA of the CDR3: TGTGCCAGCAGCGCACAGGGTCCGAACACCGGGGAGCTGTTTTTT. The rearrangement joins TRBV14 to TRBJ2-2, with a possible D match to TRBD1 (6 bases). The CDR3 runs to 15 residues. The V end was cut by 5 bases, the J end by 0 bases, with 10 bases between. Germline lookup yields CDR1 SGHDN and CDR2 FVKESK.

This clonotype has more than one count but fewer than ten. The V and J genes are TRBV30 and TRBJ1-2; a possible D gene is TRBD1 (5 bases). V lost 4 bases and J 3 bases, leaving 15 bases between the germline ends. This CDR3 contains 14 residues. Germline V lookup: CDR1 GTSNPN, CDR2 SVGIG (reference sequence). The CDR3 bases are TGTGCCTGGACCCCCCTGAGGGGATACTATGGCTACACCTTC. The encoded protein is CAWTPLRGYYGYTF. The full variable domain, with the rest looked up from reference TRBV30 and TRBJ1-2, is SQTIHQWPATLVQPVGSPLSLECTVEGTSNPNLYWYRQAAGRGLQLLFYSVGIGQISSEVPQNLSASRPQDRQFILSSKKLLLSDSGFYLCAWTPLRGYYGYTFGSGTRLTVV.